These T cell receptor beta chains were read from a single sample in a study of T cells in Graves' hyperthyroidism and ophthalmopathy. MiXCR was run by TCRdb on the multiplex PCR reads, yielding one entry per CDR3 protein. The sample includes hundreds of thousands of distinct CDR3 sequences, roughly 14% of them seen just once. Sequenced sample: blood. These receptors were taken from a woman younger than 45 with Graves' hyperthyroidism. The CDR3 runs from the conserved cysteine through the conserved F or W. Fields, in order: J gene, clone size, CDR3 length, D gene, V gene, CDR3 protein, CDR3 DNA. A D gene is named only where the DNA matches it firmly. A row's size may be missing; if present it is once, few, many or a size class.

>TRBJ2-7|many|16|TRBD2|TRBV6-1
CASRTSGRASSGEQYF
TGTGCCAGCAGGACTAGCGGGAGGGCCTCTTCGGGCGAGCAGTACTTC
>TRBJ1-2|few|15|TRBD1|TRBV7-9
CASSPWTGGYYGYTF
TGTGCCAGCAGCCCCTGGACAGGGGGCTACTATGGCTACACCTTC
>TRBJ2-3|-|18|-|TRBV14
CASSQDRRARISTDTQYF
TGTGCCAGCAGCCAAGACAGGCGAGCGCGAATTAGCACAGATACGCAGTATTTT
>TRBJ1-1|many|14|-|TRBV5-5
CASSAVARNTEAFF
TGTGCCAGCAGCGCGGTAGCCCGAAACACTGAAGCTTTCTTT
>TRBJ2-3|many|16|-|TRBV2
CASSEWFSNPRDTQYF
TGTGCCAGCAGTGAATGGTTTTCTAACCCAAGGGATACGCAGTATTTT
>TRBJ1-1|few|16|-|TRBV15
CATSRDPRTANTEAFF
TGTGCCACCAGCAGAGATCCAAGGACAGCGAACACTGAAGCTTTCTTT
>TRBJ1-3|many|16|-|TRBV11-2
CASSLGVTDSGNTIYF
TGTGCCAGCAGCTTAGGAGTGACGGACTCTGGAAACACCATATATTTT
>TRBJ2-7|few|14|TRBD2|TRBV6-1
CASGVIAGLYEQYF
TGTGCCAGCGGAGTGATAGCGGGGCTATACGAGCAGTACTTC
>TRBJ1-1|many|15|-|TRBV11-2
CASRRLGGSDLEAFF
TGTGCCAGCAGACGTCTCGGGGGGTCCGACCTTGAAGCTTTCTTT
>TRBJ1-1|few|12|-|TRBV29-1
CSVASGNTEAFF
TGCAGCGTCGCCTCAGGAAACACTGAAGCTTTCTTT
>TRBJ1-1|-|15|-|TRBV19
CASSIVSKGNTEAFF
TGTGCCAGTAGTATAGTTTCAAAAGGAAACACTGAAGCTTTCTTT
>TRBJ1-1|few|11|-|TRBV30
CAWTLRGPAFF
TGTGCCTGGACGTTACGGGGACCAGCTTTCTTT
>TRBJ2-2|-|16|-|TRBV7-2
CASSLYGGQNTGELFF
TGTGCCAGCAGCTTATACGGGGGACAGAACACCGGGGAGCTGTTTTTT
>TRBJ2-6|few|16|TRBD1|TRBV7-7
CAILRDRGPGANVLTF
TGTGCTATCCTCCGGGACAGGGGACCTGGGGCCAACGTCCTGACTTTC
>TRBJ2-2|many|17|-|TRBV10-3
CAISPTSSPANTGELFF
TGTGCCATCAGCCCGACTTCGTCCCCCGCGAACACCGGGGAGCTGTTTTTT
>TRBJ2-5|many|10|-|TRBV20-1
CSGSGETQYF
TGCAGTGGATCGGGAGAGACCCAGTACTTC
>TRBJ1-2|many|15|TRBD1|TRBV6-1
CASSTHPGQAYGYTF
TGTGCCAGCAGTACTCACCCGGGACAGGCCTATGGCTACACCTTC
>TRBJ1-1|many|14|-|TRBV10-3
CAITKDTVNTEAFF
TGTGCCATCACCAAGGACACGGTGAACACTGAAGCTTTCTTT
>TRBJ1-1|many|16|TRBD1|TRBV7-8
CASSFRSGGMNTEAFF
TGTGCCAGCAGCTTTAGGTCAGGGGGAATGAACACTGAAGCTTTCTTT
>TRBJ2-1|many|14|TRBD2|TRBV20-1
CSADRDYRNNEQFF
TGCAGTGCGGACCGGGACTACCGCAACAATGAGCAGTTCTTC
>TRBJ2-1|many|15|TRBD2|TRBV11-2
CASSLLAGSYNEQFF
TGTGCCAGCAGTTTATTAGCGGGGTCCTACAATGAGCAGTTCTTC
>TRBJ1-2|-|15|TRBD1|TRBV25-1
CASSEPGQGSAGYTF
TGTGCCAGCAGTGAACCCGGACAGGGGTCCGCTGGCTACACCTTC
>TRBJ1-1|many|13|-|TRBV6-1
CASSELPVPEAFF
TGTGCCAGCAGTGAACTGCCGGTACCTGAAGCTTTCTTT
>TRBJ1-1|many|15|-|TRBV15
CATSRDDSSQTEAFF
TGTGCCACCAGCAGAGATGACAGTTCGCAGACTGAAGCTTTCTTT